These T cell receptor beta chains were read from a single sample in a study of T-cell memory formation after mild COVID-19. TCRdb itself ran the 5' RACE reads through MiXCR, one entry per CDR3 protein. This sample has some 600,000 distinct CDR3 sequences; about 18% occur once, and the top ten carry roughly 8.2%. The sample was PBMCs or a T cell subset sorted from them (not recorded which). Source of these receptors: an adult woman who had mild COVID-19 (a few samples of this study predate the infection). Cell type and time point are not known. Both conserved end residues are part of each CDR3. D genes are given only for firm matches. For some rows the clone size is stated as once, few or many, or as a class when expanded; others skip it.

>NA|many|TRBV3-1|TRBJ2-4
CASSQVMGGKNIQYF
TGTGCCAGCAGCCAAGTGATGGGTGGCAAAAACATTCAGTACTTC
>NA|many|TRBV5-1|TRBJ2-7
CASSLARNSYEQYF
TGCGCCAGCAGCTTGGCTCGGAACAGCTACGAGCAGTACTTC
>TRBD1|many|TRBV5-5|TRBJ2-3
CASSASHTFRTGGGTDTQYF
TGTGCCAGCAGCGCTTCTCACACCTTCAGGACAGGGGGAGGCACAGATACGCAGTATTTT
>NA|NA|TRBV9|TRBJ2-7
CASSLNLGGEVEQYF
TGTGCCAGCAGCCTAAATTTGGGGGGTGAGGTCGAGCAGTACTTC
>NA|NA|TRBV9|TRBJ2-7
CASSVAPTREQYF
TGTGCCAGCAGCGTAGCGCCGACCCGCGAGCAGTACTTC
>TRBD1|NA|TRBV14|TRBJ2-3
CASSVRQGARTDTQYF
TGTGCCAGCAGCGTCCGACAGGGGGCGAGGACAGATACGCAGTATTTT
>NA|NA|TRBV5-1|TRBJ2-7
CASSLDNRDYYEQYF
TGCGCCAGCAGCTTGGATAACAGGGACTACTACGAGCAGTACTTC
>TRBD1|few|TRBV12-3/TRBV12-4|TRBJ2-3
CASSETGTPLSTDTQYF
TGTGCCAGCAGTGAGACAGGGACCCCACTTAGCACAGATACGCAGTATTTT
>NA|NA|TRBV20-1|TRBJ2-3
CSAREDPGTSSTDTQYF
TGCAGTGCTAGAGAAGACCCCGGGACGTCTAGCACAGATACGCAGTATTTT
>NA|NA|TRBV29-1|TRBJ1-5
CSAGTTSNQPQHF
TGCAGCGCTGGGACCACTAGCAATCAGCCCCAGCATTTT
>NA|NA|TRBV12-3/TRBV12-4|TRBJ2-3
CASRVSGASTDTQYF
TGTGCCAGCAGGGTCAGTGGCGCTAGCACAGATACGCAGTATTTT
>NA|few|TRBV5-6|TRBJ2-5
CASSPTWGGGKQETQYF
TGTGCCAGCAGCCCGACATGGGGTGGGGGAAAGCAAGAGACCCAGTACTTC
>TRBD1|few|TRBV7-9|TRBJ2-6
CASSSGQGEWSGANVLTF
TGTGCCAGCAGCTCCGGACAGGGGGAATGGTCTGGGGCCAACGTCCTGACTTTC
>NA|NA|TRBV7-9|TRBJ1-1
CASSLGQKNTEAFF
TGTGCCAGCAGCTTAGGCCAGAAGAACACTGAAGCTTTCTTT
>TRBD2|NA|TRBV24-1|TRBJ2-3
CATSDPQAGVTHTQYF
TGTGCCACCAGTGATCCACAAGCGGGAGTCACACATACGCAGTATTTT
>TRBD2|few|TRBV6-2/TRBV6-3|TRBJ2-1
CASSPAGGYNEQFF
TGTGCCAGCAGTCCCGCGGGAGGATACAATGAGCAGTTCTTC
>TRBD1|NA|TRBV7-9|TRBJ2-3
CASSSRGTGTDTQYF
TGTGCCAGCAGCAGCCGAGGGACAGGGACCGATACGCAGTATTTT
>TRBD2|NA|TRBV4-1|TRBJ2-3
CASSPPIAGLSTDTQYF
TGCGCCAGCAGCCCTCCGATAGCGGGGCTTAGCACAGATACGCAGTATTTT
>NA|few|TRBV27|TRBJ2-7
CASSFGHTFEQYF
TGTGCCAGCAGTTTTGGACATACCTTCGAGCAGTACTTC
>TRBD1|NA|TRBV9|TRBJ1-2
CASSVGPGQGSNYGYTF
TGTGCCAGCAGCGTAGGTCCAGGACAGGGATCTAACTATGGCTACACCTTC
>NA|few|TRBV7-2|TRBJ1-3
CASSPGGTGGNTIYF
TGTGCCAGCAGCCCCGGCGGGACCGGGGGAAACACCATATATTTT
>TRBD2|few|TRBV7-9|TRBJ2-3
CASRPRASGNTDTQYF
TGTGCCAGCAGGCCGAGGGCTAGCGGGAACACAGATACGCAGTATTTT
>NA|NA|TRBV20-1|TRBJ1-5
CSVRRIVGDTHQPQHF
TGCAGTGTACGGCGGATCGTGGGGGACACTCATCAGCCCCAGCATTTT
>NA|once|TRBV7-9|TRBJ1-1
CASRENGPNTEAFF
TGTGCCAGCAGGGAGAACGGACCTAACACTGAAGCTTTCTTT
>TRBD2|NA|TRBV24-1|TRBJ2-1
CATSAGVGYNEQFF
TGTGCCACCTCTGCGGGGGTCGGCTACAATGAGCAGTTCTTC
>NA|NA|TRBV4-1|TRBJ1-5
CASSSMGGYSNQPQHF
TGCGCCAGCAGCAGCATGGGGGGTTATAGCAATCAGCCCCAGCATTTT
>NA|NA|TRBV4-1|TRBJ1-1
CASSQEGVGTEAFF
TGCGCCAGCAGCCAAGAGGGGGTGGGCACTGAAGCTTTCTTT
>NA|NA|TRBV6-5|TRBJ2-7
CASRRTRASYEQYF
TGTGCCAGCAGGAGGACACGAGCTTCCTACGAGCAGTACTTC
>TRBD2|few|TRBV29-1|TRBJ2-7
CSVAASGVGYEQYF
TGCAGCGTTGCCGCTAGCGGAGTGGGATACGAGCAGTACTTC
>NA|NA|TRBV12-3/TRBV12-4|TRBJ1-4
CASTVAPATNEKLFF
TGTGCCAGCACTGTAGCCCCTGCAACTAATGAAAAACTGTTTTTT
>NA|few|TRBV7-8|TRBJ1-1
CASSLEGEYTEAFF
TGTGCCAGCAGCTTGGAGGGGGAGTACACTGAAGCTTTCTTT
>TRBD1|many|TRBV7-2|TRBJ2-1
CASSPDRVNEQFF
TGTGCCAGCAGCCCGGACAGGGTGAATGAGCAGTTCTTC
>TRBD2|few|TRBV12-3/TRBV12-4|TRBJ2-1
CASSLTSGGDEQFF
TGTGCCAGCAGTTTGACTAGCGGGGGGGATGAGCAGTTCTTC
>TRBD1|NA|TRBV13|TRBJ2-7
CASSMDRDYEQYF
TGTGCCAGCAGCATGGACAGGGACTACGAGCAGTACTTC
>TRBD2|NA|TRBV9|TRBJ2-7
CASSSSPRTSGGNYEQYF
TGTGCCAGCAGCTCGAGTCCCCGGACTAGCGGGGGGAACTACGAGCAGTACTTC
>NA|NA|TRBV18|TRBJ2-6
CASSPERANVLTF
TGTGCCAGCTCACCGGAAAGGGCCAACGTCCTGACTTTC
>TRBD1|NA|TRBV6-6|TRBJ2-2
CASSGTGPNPGELFF
TGTGCCAGCAGCGGGACAGGGCCGAATCCCGGGGAGCTGTTTTTT
>NA|NA|TRBV10-3|TRBJ2-3
CAISESDWDTQYF
TGTGCCATCAGTGAGTCAGATTGGGATACGCAGTATTTT
>NA|few|TRBV7-2|TRBJ2-1
CASSWTFLSHNEQFF
TGTGCCAGCAGCTGGACTTTTTTATCCCACAATGAGCAGTTCTTC
>NA|many|TRBV7-8|TRBJ1-5
CASSFEPEVKGQPQHF
TGTGCCAGCAGCTTCGAGCCAGAAGTTAAAGGTCAGCCCCAGCATTTT
>NA|NA|TRBV24-1|TRBJ2-5
CATSDLQGAEETQYF
TGTGCCACCAGTGATTTACAAGGTGCCGAAGAGACCCAGTACTTC
>TRBD2|few|TRBV3-1|TRBJ2-4
CASSQDRRGGAKNIQYF
TGTGCCAGCAGCCAAGATCGTCGCGGGGGGGCCAAAAACATTCAGTACTTC
>NA|few|TRBV12-3/TRBV12-4|TRBJ2-2
CASSTSTSPGELFF
TGTGCCAGCAGCACCTCAACTTCCCCCGGGGAGCTGTTTTTT
>NA|few|TRBV7-3|TRBJ1-1
CASSLTRVEGKEAFF
TGTGCCAGCAGCTTAACGAGGGTTGAGGGGAAGGAAGCTTTCTTT
>TRBD1|few|TRBV10-3|TRBJ1-4
CAISESWTGNEKLFF
TGTGCCATCAGTGAGTCTTGGACAGGAAATGAAAAACTGTTTTTT
>NA|few|TRBV7-8|TRBJ1-1
CASSLAAGGRRAFF
TGTGCCAGCAGCTTAGCTGCCGGGGGGAGGAGGGCTTTCTTT
>NA|NA|TRBV5-1|TRBJ2-7
CASSFVTDYEQYF
TGCGCCAGCAGCTTCGTAACAGACTACGAGCAGTACTTC
>NA|NA|TRBV27|TRBJ2-2
CASSLGRVGRRVFF
TGTGCCAGCAGTTTAGGAAGGGTAGGACGAAGAGTGTTTTTT
>NA|few|TRBV30|TRBJ2-1
CAWNIDRFEQFF
TGTGCCTGGAACATAGACAGGTTTGAGCAGTTCTTC
>NA|NA|TRBV9|TRBJ2-3
CASSAPFSSGRADTQYF
TGTGCCAGCAGCGCTCCCTTTAGCTCGGGACGAGCAGATACGCAGTATTTT
>NA|NA|TRBV29-1|TRBJ1-2
CSVLDSNYGYTF
TGCAGCGTTCTAGACAGTAACTATGGCTACACCTTC
>NA|NA|TRBV5-1|TRBJ2-5
CASSLAYYGAQETQYF
TGCGCCAGCAGCTTGGCCTATTACGGCGCCCAAGAGACCCAGTACTTC
>NA|NA|TRBV4-2|TRBJ2-3
CASSRPQGTTTDTQYF
TGTGCCAGCAGCCGGCCCCAGGGGACCACCACAGATACGCAGTATTTT
>TRBD1|NA|TRBV15|TRBJ2-7
CATSPGRGFEQYF
TGTGCCACCAGCCCAGGCAGGGGGTTCGAGCAGTACTTC
>NA|few|TRBV7-2|TRBJ2-6
CASSGNRDSGANVLTF
TGTGCCAGCAGCGGCAACAGGGATTCAGGGGCCAACGTCCTGACTTTC